These 31 T cell receptor beta chains originate from one sample sequenced in a study of blood T cell repertoires in COVID-19. Here immunoSEQ multiplex PCR was the method, and the copy in TCRdb shows in-frame clones only, minus some. This table has under 60,000 clones, 65% to 90% appearing once. Sequencing was carried out using peripheral blood. The receptors shown here come from a middle-aged man with acute or convalescent COVID-19.

This clone was seen a few times. The rearrangement uses TRBV7-9 and TRBJ2-1; 7 positions match TRBD1. This CDR3 spans 15 amino acids. CDR1 and CDR2 (germline): SEHNR, FQNEAQ (reference sequence). V was clipped by 5 bases and J by 2 bases; unmatched bases: 6. CDR3 in amino acids: CASSLPGQTYNEQFF. CDR3 DNA: TGTGCCAGCAGCCTGCCGGGACAGACCTACAATGAGCAGTTCTTC.

The V gene is TRBV19, the J gene TRBJ1-1; 8 nucleotides align to TRBD1. The V segment lost 5 bases and the J segment 3 bases; nucleotides outside the gene matches: 11. This CDR3 is 16 amino acids long. Germline-derived CDR1 and CDR2 are LNHDA and SQIVND (reference sequence). The CDR3 sequence is CASSRFAGQEDTEAFF. As DNA, the CDR3 is TGTGCCAGTAGTCGTTTTGCGGGACAGGAGGACACTGAAGCTTTCTTT.

The rearrangement links TRBV18 to TRBJ2-5, with D maybe TRBD2 (5 bases). Germline V gene sequence: CDR1 KGHSH, CDR2 LQKENI. This CDR3 contains 15 residues. Trimming left V 2 bases short and J 4 bases short, with 14 bases between. The CDR3 loop reads CASSPSASRGETQYF. The DNA for the CDR3 is TGTGCCAGCTCACCATCGGCCTCCCGGGGAGAGACCCAGTACTTC. Based on the CDR3 plus reference TRBV18 and TRBJ2-5, the full variable domain is NAGVMQNPRHLVRRRGQEARLRCSPMKGHSHVYWYRQLPEEGLKFMVYLQKENIIDESGMPKERFSAEFPKEGPSILRIQQVVRGDSAAYFCASSPSASRGETQYFGPGTRLLVL.

The J gene is TRBJ1-4, the V gene TRBV21-1. TRBV21-1 is a listed pseudogene. The CDR3 runs 18 residues. The CDR3 region has the DNA TGTGCCAGCAGCAAAGATTTGGAGGGAACCAGCGCTAATGAAAAACTGTTTTTT. Translation: CASSKDLEGTSANEKLFF.

CDR3 nucleotide sequence: TGTGCCAGCAGCTTGGGGGGTAGCGGACTCACAGATACGCAGTATTTT. The encoded protein is CASSLGGSGLTDTQYF. V usage is TRBV5-4 and J usage is TRBJ2-3; perhaps TRBD2 as D (6 bases). The V gene lost 0 bases and the J gene lost 2 bases, with 13 bases spanning the gap. CDR1 SGHNT and CDR2 YYREEE come from the germline V gene (reference sequence). This CDR3 has 16 residues.

The CDR3 region is CASSPRTGVGEYNEQFF. The DNA for the CDR3 is TGTGCCAGCAGCCCCCGGACAGGGGTAGGGGAATACAATGAGCAGTTCTTC. The chain combines TRBV9 with TRBJ2-1, with 9 bases lining up with TRBD1. CDR3 length equals 17 residues. Germline-derived CDR1 and CDR2 are SGDLS and YYNGEE. Trimming cost V 4 bases and J 4 bases; bases outside gene matches: 12.

The rearrangement uses TRBV3-1 (or the pseudogene TRBV3-2) and TRBJ2-7, with D maybe TRBD2 (6 bases). The CDR3 sequence is 14 residues long. V lost 0 bases and J lost 6, with 12 bases in between. Germline assignment: CDR1 LGHDT and CDR2 YNNKEL (reference sequence). CDR3 residues: CASSQEPGAGEQYF. CDR3 coding DNA: TGTGCCAGCAGCCAAGAACCAGGAGCGGGCGAGCAGTACTTC.

The V call is TRBV7-2, the J call TRBJ2-3; D not resolved. Germline V gene sequence: CDR1 SGHTA, CDR2 FQGNSA. This CDR3 has 12 residues. V lost 5 bases to trimming and J lost 9 bases, with 12 bases between them. Here the CDR3 DNA reads TGTGCCAGCAGCCCCCCTTCTGAGACGCAGTATTTT. This gives the protein CASSPPSETQYF. The whole variable domain, filled in from reference TRBV7-2 and TRBJ2-3, reads GAGVSQSPSNKVTEKGKDVELRCDPISGHTALYWYRQSLGQGLEFLIYFQGNSAPDKSGLPSDRFSAERTGGSVSTLTIQRTQQEDSAVYLCASSPPSETQYFGPGTRLTVL.

The chain couples TRBV10-2 to TRBJ2-7; no firm D call. Germline lookup yields CDR1 WSHSY and CDR2 SAAADI. The CDR3 is 11 amino acids. With 4 bases removed from V and 4 bases from J, the gap between germline ends came to 5 bases. The CDR3 coding sequence is TGCGCCAGCAGTGGGCCGTACGAGCAGTACTTC. As protein: CASSGPYEQYF.

The chain couples TRBV28 to TRBJ2-2, with 13 bases that match TRBD2. The CDR3 extends over 16 amino acids. J was trimmed by 5 bases and V by 7 bases; bases with no gene match: 7. Germline V lookup: CDR1 MDHEN, CDR2 SYDVKM. CDR3 DNA sequence: TGTGCCAGCACCCAACGGACTAGCGGGGGAACCGGGGAGCTGTTTTTT. Amino acid sequence: CASTQRTSGGTGELFF.

This chain connects TRBV18 to TRBJ2-5; the D gene is possibly TRBD2 (6 bases). Germline V CDR1 and CDR2: KGHSH, LQKENI. Trimming removed 0 bases from V and 6 bases from J, with 14 bases in between. This CDR3 is 15 amino acids long. CDR3 sequence (DNA): TGTGCCAGCTCACCACCAACCGGGAGTGAAAAGACCCAGTACTTC. It codes for CASSPPTGSEKTQYF.

This chain joins TRBV7-2 and TRBJ1-2; 10 bases align to TRBD1. The germline V gene has CDR1 SGHTA and CDR2 FQGNSA. CDR3 size: 14 residues. J gave up 8 bases and V 4 bases, and 7 bases lay outside the gene matches. The CDR3 nucleotides are TGTGCCAGCAGCTCCGGACAGGGGGGTGAAGGCTACACCTTC. Its translation is CASSSGQGGEGYTF.

The chain uses TRBV9 and TRBJ2-3; D not resolved. The CDR3 is 16 amino acids. V lost 4 bases to trimming and J lost 1 base, with 16 bases between them. The V gene's germline CDR1 is SGDLS and CDR2 YYNGEE. The CDR3 DNA sequence: TGTGCCAGCAGCCTAGGTGGCACAGAACGCACAGATACGCAGTATTTT. This gives the protein CASSLGGTERTDTQYF.

The V and J genes are TRBV24-1 and TRBJ2-1; D is possibly TRBD1 (6 bases). There are 17 residues in the CDR3. Trimming cost V 3 bases and J 0 bases, with 14 bases left between them. Germline-derived CDR1 and CDR2 are KGHDR and SFDVKD. The CDR3 reads CATSDLKTGSSYNEQFF. CDR3 nucleotides: TGTGCCACCAGTGATCTCAAAACAGGGAGCTCCTACAATGAGCAGTTCTTC.

J is TRBJ2-5 and V is TRBV20-1; D may be TRBD2 (5 bases). Germline CDR1 reads DFQATT; CDR2 reads SNEGSKA (reference sequence). The V and J ends lost 3 bases and 4 bases respectively, with 12 bases between them. CDR3 length: 13 residues. The chain's CDR3 is CSASVWETETQYF. For the CDR3, the DNA is TGCAGTGCTAGTGTGTGGGAGACAGAGACCCAGTACTTC.

The chain carries TRBV2 and TRBJ1-1, with a tentative D call TRBD1 (6 bases). Germline V lookup: CDR1 SNHLY, CDR2 FYNNEI. The CDR3 consists of 14 residues. The germline V and J ends were trimmed by 3 bases and 5 bases, with 13 bases remaining between them. CDR3 DNA sequence: TGTGCCAGCAGTGAGGAGGCAGGGGTTACTGAAGCTTTCTTT. Protein sequence: CASSEEAGVTEAFF.

V is TRBV7-3 and J is TRBJ2-7, with 9 positions matching TRBD2. The CDR3 sequence is 14 residues long. Germline lookup yields CDR1 SGHTA and CDR2 FQGTGA. Trimming at V came to 3 bases and at J to 4 bases, leaving 4 bases not matched to a gene. CDR3 protein: CASSLTSGAYEQYF. In DNA, the CDR3 is TGTGCCAGCAGCTTGACTAGCGGAGCTTACGAGCAGTACTTC.

The gene calls are TRBV24-1 and TRBJ2-3, with 9 bases matching TRBD2. The junction had 11 bases not matched to a gene; V was cut back by 4 bases and J by 4 bases. The CDR3 covers 17 residues. Germline CDR1 KGHDR, CDR2 SFDVKD. The CDR3 region has the DNA TGTGCCACCAGTGAGCACCCGCGGGGGGGCGTGCCAGATACGCAGTATTTT. Its protein product is CATSEHPRGGVPDTQYF.

The rearrangement uses TRBV10-3 and TRBJ1-1; D unclear. The germline gives CDR1 ENHRY, CDR2 SYGVKD. The CDR3 is made up of 14 amino acids. V lost 2 bases to trimming and J lost 4 bases, with 11 bases between them. The CDR3 here is CAISEKGVGTEAFF. For the CDR3, the DNA is TGTGCCATCAGTGAGAAGGGAGTGGGCACTGAAGCTTTCTTT.

This chain connects TRBV10-3 to TRBJ1-1, with a possible D match to TRBD1 (6 bases). V was pared by 4 bases and J by 1 base, with 13 bases between. CDR1 and CDR2 from the germline V gene are ENHRY and SYGVKD. The CDR3 has 15 residues. CDR3: CAISGAGASNTEAFF. The CDR3 DNA is TGTGCCATCAGTGGAGCAGGGGCCTCGAACACTGAAGCTTTCTTT.

This clone was counted a single time. This chain uses TRBV18 with TRBJ1-1; 8 nucleotides match TRBD1. Germline V gives CDR1 KGHSH, CDR2 LQKENI. The CDR3 length is 15 residues. The J segment lost 1 base and the V segment lost 2 bases, leaving 3 bases of the junction unmatched. CDR3 in DNA: TGTGCCAGCTCACCAGTTGGGACAGGGAACACTGAAGCTTTCTTT. This sequence encodes CASSPVGTGNTEAFF.

CDR3 DNA: TGTGCCAGTACTCCCGGCGGCCTAGGTGGAAACACCATATATTTT. Its protein is CASTPGGLGGNTIYF. V gene TRBV19 combines with J gene TRBJ1-3; D is undetermined. V lost 7 bases to trimming and J lost 3 bases, with 16 bases between them. Germline CDR1 is LNHDA and CDR2 is SQIVND (reference sequence). This CDR3 is 15 amino acids long. Looking up the rest from reference TRBV19 and TRBJ1-3 gives the full variable domain: DGGITQSPKYLFRKEGQNVTLSCEQNLNHDAMYWYRQDPGQGLRLIYYSQIVNDFQKGDIAEGYSVSREKKESFPLTVTSAQKNPTAFYLCASTPGGLGGNTIYFGEGSWLTVV.

A single count supports this clone. V and J are TRBV7-9 and TRBJ2-3; tentatively, D is TRBD1 (6 bases). V was cut by 7 bases and J by 2 bases, with 13 bases left in between. This CDR3 has 14 residues. Germline-derived CDR1 and CDR2 are SEHNR and FQNEAQ (reference sequence). CDR3 amino acids: CASIRDTTTDTQYF. The CDR3 DNA follows: TGTGCCAGCATCCGGGACACCACCACAGATACGCAGTATTTT.

This sequence joins TRBV15 and TRBJ2-3; TRBD2 matches at 10 bases. Looked up from germline, CDR1 is LNHNV and CDR2 is YYDKDF (reference sequence). V shed 1 base, J shed 4 bases, and the junction held 2 bases outside the gene matches. CDR3 size: 15 residues. CDR3 nucleotide sequence: TGTGCCACCAGCAGAGCTAGCGGGGGCTCAGATACGCAGTATTTT. This encodes CATSRASGGSDTQYF.

The V call is TRBV30, the J call TRBJ1-4; 7 bases align to TRBD1. Germline CDR1 is GTSNPN and CDR2 is SVGIG (reference sequence). The CDR3 is 13 amino acids. V was clipped by 0 bases and J by 6 bases; unmatched bases: 1. CDR3 amino acids: CAWSVGTDEKLFF. The CDR3 DNA reads as TGTGCCTGGAGTGTGGGGACAGATGAAAAACTGTTTTTT.

The table lists this clone with a few counts. The V call is TRBV9, the J call TRBJ1-2, with TRBD1 identical over 7 bases. Germline CDR1 SGDLS, CDR2 YYNGEE. The CDR3 runs 13 residues. J gave up 5 bases and V 2 bases, and 3 bases lay outside the gene matches. The chain's CDR3 is CASSVGTVYGYTF. In DNA form, the CDR3 reads TGTGCCAGCAGCGTGGGGACAGTTTATGGCTACACCTTC.

The chain links TRBV10-3 to TRBJ1-4, with TRBD1 identical over 7 bases. The germline CDR1 and CDR2 sequences are ENHRY and SYGVKD. CDR3 length equals 15 residues. Germline trimming cut 10 bases from V and 4 bases from J; bases unmatched to any gene: 12. CDR3 DNA: TGTGCCACCCAGGGGGGAGACGGGATTAATGAAAAACTGTTTTTT. As protein: CATQGGDGINEKLFF.

V gene TRBV7-9 combines with J gene TRBJ1-6; 10 nucleotides agree with TRBD1. The CDR3 extends over 15 amino acids. CDR1 is SEHNR and CDR2 is FQNEAQ in the germline V gene (reference sequence). With 6 bases clipped from V and 6 bases from J, the junction kept 5 bases outside the gene matches. This CDR3 reads CASSPGTGANSPLHF. The DNA for the CDR3 is TGTGCCAGCAGTCCCGGGACAGGGGCTAATTCACCCCTCCACTTT.

The V and J genes are TRBV6-5 and TRBJ1-2; D remains unclear. CDR3 length: 13 residues. Germline V gives CDR1 MNHEY, CDR2 SVGAGI. V gave up 2 bases and J gave up 5 bases, with 9 bases separating them. In DNA, the CDR3 is TGTGCCAGCAGTTACAACGGGAAATATGGCTACACCTTC. Amino acid sequence: CASSYNGKYGYTF.

The rearrangement joins TRBV5-1 to TRBJ2-7; maybe TRBD1 (6 bases). The germline gives CDR1 SGHRS, CDR2 YFSETQ. V lost 2 bases to trimming and J lost 7 bases, with 19 bases between them. The CDR3 loop spans 15 amino acids. In DNA form, the CDR3 reads TGCGCCAGCAGCTTAATAGGGCAGGGGTCTGAGGAGCAGTACTTC. Its translation is CASSLIGQGSEEQYF.

This chain joins TRBV15 and TRBJ2-1; 8 bases fit TRBD2. This CDR3 has 16 residues. Trimming removed 3 bases from V and 8 bases from J; junction bases left unmatched: 12. Germline loops: CDR1 LNHNV, CDR2 YYDKDF (reference sequence). CDR3 residues: CATSSAAAGGRDEQFF. The CDR3 nucleotides are TGTGCCACCAGCAGCGCCGCCGCGGGGGGTAGGGATGAGCAGTTCTTC.